Presented here are 18 T cell receptor beta chains from one specimen sequenced in a study of lymphopenia after photon versus proton radiotherapy. Generated by immunoSEQ multiplex PCR, the TCRdb table keeps only in-frame clones and is missing some. The sample contains roughly 30,000 clones, about 90% of which appear only once. The source was peripheral blood, collected from a patient treated with photon-based radiotherapy. The receptors here all came from a woman aged 45-60 years with pancreatic cancer.

This clone was counted a single time. This chain uses TRBV19 with TRBJ1-4; the D gene is possibly TRBD1 (5 bases). The V end lost 7 bases, the J end lost 8 bases, and 11 bases lay between the germline ends. The CDR3 has 12 residues. Germline V lookup: CDR1 LNHDA, CDR2 SQIVND (reference sequence). The CDR3: CASNREGEKLFF. In nucleotides, the CDR3 is TGTGCCAGTAACCGGGAGGGGGAAAAACTGTTTTTT.

The chain links TRBV19 to TRBJ1-1; 7 bases are a match to TRBD1. From germline, CDR1 is LNHDA and CDR2 SQIVND (reference sequence). Trimming cost V 3 bases and J 1 base; bases outside gene matches: 8. The CDR3 has 16 amino acids. Here the CDR3 DNA reads TGTGCCAGTAGTATCGGTCAACAGGGGAGGAACACTGAAGCTTTCTTT. Protein: CASSIGQQGRNTEAFF.

V usage is TRBV14 and J usage is TRBJ2-1; D remains ambiguous. The V end lost 0 bases, the J end lost 10 bases, and 13 bases lay between the germline ends. There are 14 residues in the CDR3. Germline CDR1 reads SGHDN; CDR2 reads FVKESK. DNA of the CDR3: TGTGCCAGCAGCCAAGAGGCGGTGGTAGGCGAGCAGTTCTTC. Residues: CASSQEAVVGEQFF.

V usage is TRBV5-1 and J usage is TRBJ2-3; 7 bases line up with TRBD2. Germline V lookup: CDR1 SGHRS, CDR2 YFSETQ. This CDR3 region has 15 residues. J gave up 5 bases and V 4 bases, and 10 bases lay outside the gene matches. The CDR3 spells CASSTQLATGDTQYF. CDR3 sequence (DNA): TGCGCCAGCAGCACACAACTAGCGACGGGAGATACGCAGTATTTT.

The rearrangement joins TRBV5-6 to TRBJ1-2; D remains ambiguous. The CDR3 extends over 13 amino acids. V was clipped by 4 bases and J by 5 bases, with 12 bases between them. Germline V gene lookup returns CDR1 SGHDT and CDR2 YYEEEE. The DNA for the CDR3 is TGTGCCAGCAGCCCCGGTTACGGGTATGGCTACACCTTC. Translating it yields CASSPGYGYGYTF. The full variable domain, in which reference TRBV5-6 and TRBJ1-2 provide the parts outside the CDR3, is DAGVTQSPTHLIKTRGQQVTLRCSPKSGHDTVSWYQQALGQGPQFIFQYYEEEERQRGNFPDRFSGHQFPNYSSELNVNALLLGDSALYLCASSPGYGYGYTFGSGTRLTVV.

DNA for the CDR3: TGTGCCAGCAGTGAAGGTCGGGGCTCTGGGGCCAACGTCCTGACTTTC. Its protein product is CASSEGRGSGANVLTF. The chain combines TRBV6-1 with TRBJ2-6, with D tentatively TRBD2 (5 bases). The CDR3 is 16 residues long. CDR1 is MNHNS and CDR2 is SASEGT in the germline V gene. Trimming shortened V by 1 base and J by 0 bases, and 7 bases separated the two germline ends.

The chain is built from TRBV5-5 and TRBJ2-1, with 10 nucleotides matching TRBD2. Germline trimming cut 0 bases from V and 2 bases from J; bases unmatched to any gene: 11. This CDR3 is 19 amino acids long. CDR1 and CDR2 (germline): SGHKS, YYEKEE (reference sequence). CDR3 amino acids: CASSLGSSSGRGTYNEQFF. The CDR3 DNA reads TGTGCCAGCAGCTTGGGCTCCTCAAGCGGGAGGGGAACCTACAATGAGCAGTTCTTC.

V and J are TRBV19 and TRBJ2-2, with a tentative D call TRBD2 (6 bases). The germline V and J ends were trimmed by 7 bases and 2 bases, with 14 bases remaining between them. Germline loops: CDR1 LNHDA, CDR2 SQIVND (reference sequence). This CDR3 is 15 amino acids long. The CDR3 sequence: CASTIGGSNTGELFF. In DNA, the CDR3 is TGTGCCAGTACCATTGGGGGGAGCAACACCGGGGAGCTGTTTTTT.

Points on this clone: The junction departs from the called germline gene at one end, perhaps through a read error. This chain connects TRBV18 to TRBJ1-3; D call uncertain. CDR1 and CDR2 from the germline V gene are KGHSH and LQKENI. The CDR3 consists of 14 residues. The CDR3 DNA reads as TGTGCCAGCTCGCCACCTCCTCCTGGAAACACCATATATTTT. This encodes CASSPPPPGNTIYF.

The chain carries TRBV5-6 and TRBJ2-7, with 9 nucleotides matching TRBD2. Per germline, CDR1 SGHDT and CDR2 YYEEEE. The CDR3 extends over 17 amino acids. V lost 0 bases and J lost 1; bases outside the gene matches: 8. CDR3 bases: TGTGCCAGCAGCTTGGGTAGCGGGAGTATTAGGTCCTACGAGCAGTACTTC. Its protein is CASSLGSGSIRSYEQYF.

The chain employs TRBV5-4 and TRBJ2-2; D not resolved. The germline V and J ends were trimmed by 0 bases and 7 bases, with 13 bases remaining between them. This CDR3 has 15 residues. Germline lookup yields CDR1 SGHNT and CDR2 YYREEE (reference sequence). The CDR3 nucleotides are TGTGCCAGCAGCTTGGGGGCAGCTATGGACGGGGAGCTGTTTTTT. Encoded protein: CASSLGAAMDGELFF.

This chain links TRBV27 with TRBJ1-2; 8 nucleotides align to TRBD1. Germline V CDR1 and CDR2: MNHEY, SMNVEV (reference sequence). The length of the CDR3 is 14 residues. Germline trimming cut 6 bases from V and 4 bases from J; bases unmatched to any gene: 7. CDR3 sequence (DNA): TGTGCCAGCAGGCAGGGGGCAGACCTCTATGGCTACACCTTC. Its translation: CASRQGADLYGYTF.

This chain connects TRBV13 to TRBJ1-2; D might be TRBD1 (5 bases). The germline V gene has CDR1 PRHDT and CDR2 FYEKMQ (reference sequence). V lost 0 bases to trimming and J lost 8 bases, with 10 bases between them. The CDR3 is made up of 13 amino acids. CDR3 amino acids: CASSLGREYGYTF. In DNA, the CDR3 is TGTGCCAGCAGCTTAGGCAGGGAGTACGGCTACACCTTC.

V and J are TRBV11-2 and TRBJ1-6; D remains unclear. The CDR3 totals 12 residues. Between the trimmed V and J ends, which lost 5 bases and 5 bases, there was a span of 4 bases. Germline loops: CDR1 SGHAT, CDR2 FQNNGV. The CDR3 nucleotides read TGTGCCAGCAGCCTGAATAATTCACCCCTCCACTTT. Its protein is CASSLNNSPLHF.

V and J are TRBV5-1 and TRBJ2-1, with no clear D. The CDR3 consists of 14 residues. V was pared by 0 bases and J by 2 bases, with 6 bases between. The V gene's germline CDR1 is SGHRS and CDR2 YFSETQ. The CDR3 spells CASSLGDTYNEQFF. In nucleotides, the CDR3 is TGCGCCAGCAGCTTGGGAGACACCTACAATGAGCAGTTCTTC. Complete variable domain (other parts from reference TRBV5-1 and TRBJ2-1): KAGVTQTPRYLIKTRGQQVTLSCSPISGHRSVSWYQQTPGQGLQFLFEYFSETQRNKGNFPGRFSGRQFSNSRSEMNVSTLELGDSALYLCASSLGDTYNEQFFGPGTRLTVL.

The chain joins TRBV7-2 to TRBJ2-3; either TRBD1 or TRBD2 may supply D (6 bases each). The CDR3 contains 17 residues. The V and J ends lost 1 base and 4 bases respectively, with 18 bases between them. Germline V gives CDR1 SGHTA, CDR2 FQGNSA. The CDR3 loop is CASSLGVGGGRSDTQYF. CDR3 bases: TGTGCCAGCAGCTTAGGGGTAGGGGGAGGTAGGTCAGATACGCAGTATTTT.

This clone was observed a single time. The chain combines TRBV9 with TRBJ2-3, with 8 bases matching TRBD2. V gave up 0 bases and J gave up 1 base; unmatched junction bases: 4. Looked up from germline, CDR1 is SGDLS and CDR2 is YYNGEE. This CDR3 has 16 amino acids. CDR3 DNA sequence: TGTGCCAGCAGCGTAGAGGGCGGGAGGCGCACAGATACGCAGTATTTT. Its protein product is CASSVEGGRRTDTQYF.

The J gene is TRBJ2-7, the V gene TRBV28; TRBD1 or TRBD2 may be the D gene (5 bases each). V lost 9 bases and J lost 3, with 12 bases in between. The CDR3 contains 12 residues. The germline gives CDR1 MDHEN, CDR2 SYDVKM. CDR3 region: CASGAGGYEQYF. Here the CDR3 DNA reads TGTGCCAGTGGGGCCGGAGGCTACGAGCAGTACTTC. The full variable domain, in which reference TRBV28 and TRBJ2-7 provide the parts outside the CDR3, is DVKVTQSSRYLVKRTGEKVFLECVQDMDHENMFWYRQDPGLGLRLIYFSYDVKMKEKGDIPEGYSVSREKKERFSLILESASTNQTSMYLCASGAGGYEQYFGPGTRLTVT.